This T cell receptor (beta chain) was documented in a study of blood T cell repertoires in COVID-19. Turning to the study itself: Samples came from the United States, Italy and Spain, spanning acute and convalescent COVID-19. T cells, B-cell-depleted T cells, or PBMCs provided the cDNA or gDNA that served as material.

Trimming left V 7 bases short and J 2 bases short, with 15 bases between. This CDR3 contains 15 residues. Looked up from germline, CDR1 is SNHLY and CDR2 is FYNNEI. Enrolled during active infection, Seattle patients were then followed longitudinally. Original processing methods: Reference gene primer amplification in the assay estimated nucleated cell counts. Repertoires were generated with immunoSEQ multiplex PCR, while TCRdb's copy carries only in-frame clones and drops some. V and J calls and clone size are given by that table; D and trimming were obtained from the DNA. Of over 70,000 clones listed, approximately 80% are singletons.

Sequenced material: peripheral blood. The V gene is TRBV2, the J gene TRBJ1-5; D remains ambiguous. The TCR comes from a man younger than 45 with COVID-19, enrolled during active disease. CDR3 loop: CASKPDLAGNQPQHF. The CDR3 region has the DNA TGTGCCAGCAAGCCAGACCTAGCGGGCAATCAGCCCCAGCATTTT.